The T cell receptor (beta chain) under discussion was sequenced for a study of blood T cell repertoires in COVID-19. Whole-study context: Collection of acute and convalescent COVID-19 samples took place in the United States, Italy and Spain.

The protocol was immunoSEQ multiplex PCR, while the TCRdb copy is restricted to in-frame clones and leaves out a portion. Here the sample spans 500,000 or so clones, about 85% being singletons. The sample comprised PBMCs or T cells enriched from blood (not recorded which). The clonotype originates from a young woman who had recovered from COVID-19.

The CDR3, as DNA: TGTGCCACCAGTGATTGGGTAGCGGGGCAAGAGACCCAGTACTTC. It encodes CATSDWVAGQETQYF. This chain connects TRBV24-1 to TRBJ2-5; 8 nucleotides line up with TRBD2. CDR3 length equals 15 residues. Germline CDR1 and CDR2: KGHDR and SFDVKD. V was pared by 2 bases and J by 2 bases, with 3 bases of the junction left unmatched.